What follows describes a single TCR beta chain. V trimming: 4 bases; J trimming: 4 bases; junction bases outside the gene matches: 7. Germline V CDR1 and CDR2: SGDLS, YYNGEE. The CDR3 length is 14 residues. This sample was included in a study of cytomegalovirus exposure and HLA in healthy donors. PCR involved 60 Vbeta and 13 Jbeta primers. The data were produced by immunoSEQ multiplex PCR, yet TCRdb's version contains in-frame clones alone and is incomplete. The sample consists of approximately 180,000 clones, 80% to 90% of them appearing once. The specimen was PBMCs. The source of this sequence is a woman younger than 35 in good health and CMV-seropositive. The J gene is TRBJ2-5, the V gene TRBV9; 7 bases align to TRBD1. CDR3 in amino acids: CASSLSNRGETQYF. The CDR3, as DNA: TGTGCCAGCAGCTTATCGAACAGGGGAGAGACCCAGTACTTC. The full variable domain, completed using reference TRBV9 and TRBJ2-5, is DSGVTQTPKHLITATGQRVTLRCSPRSGDLSVYWYQQSLDQGLQFLIQYYNGEERAKGNILERFSAQQFPDLHSELNLSSLELGDSALYFCASSLSNRGETQYFGPGTRLLVL.